The 17 T cell receptor beta chains reported below all come from one sample, sequenced in a study of blood T cells in healthy people across ages. Next came a second PCR, run for about 6 to 12 cycles, which used a sample-barcoded 5' primer along with a J-beta primer mix. TCRdb redid the calling of the 5' RACE reads with MiXCR, one entry per CDR3 protein. This table has roughly 1,500,000 distinct CDR3 sequences, 30% to 40% appearing once. Sequencing input: blood. These receptors came from a woman aged 30 to 39 in good health.

The rearrangement joins TRBV6-1 to TRBJ2-7; maybe TRBD1 (6 bases). The CDR3 spans 14 residues. Trimming stripped 2 bases from V and 6 bases from J, with 14 bases between. Germline CDR1 reads MNHNS; CDR2 reads SASEGT. Written as DNA, the CDR3 is TGTGCCAGCAGTGAAATTAGGGGGTCGGGCGAGCAGTACTTC. Protein product: CASSEIRGSGEQYF.

This clonotype is a singleton in its sample. J is TRBJ2-3 and V is TRBV9, with 9 bases lining up with TRBD2. The CDR3 consists of 16 residues. The germline gives CDR1 SGDLS, CDR2 YYNGEE. The ends lost 0 bases at V and 2 bases at J; junction bases unmatched: 4. CDR3 nucleotide sequence: TGTGCCAGCAGCGTAGCGGCGGGGGGGATCACAGATACGCAGTATTTT. Encoded protein: CASSVAAGGITDTQYF.

This clonotype was recorded many times. The gene calls are TRBV10-3 and TRBJ2-3, with D tentatively TRBD1 or TRBD2 (5 bases each). The CDR3 extends over 16 amino acids. Germline V lookup: CDR1 ENHRY, CDR2 SYGVKD. Trimming removed 6 bases from V and 3 bases from J, with 19 bases in between. The CDR3 DNA reads as TGTGCCATCAGCGAGGAGCCGGGACGAACTACAGATACGCAGTATTTT. Translating it yields CAISEEPGRTTDTQYF.

To note about this clonotype: One junction end disagrees with the germline gene, perhaps due to a read error. The V gene is TRBV4-1, the J gene TRBJ2-1; 10 bases match TRBD1. The length of the CDR3 is 21 residues. CDR1 and CDR2 (germline): MGHRA, YSYEKL. In DNA form, the CDR3 reads TGCGCCGGCAGCCAAGAGTTCGTAGGGACAGGGGCCGTTAGTATCGTCAATGAGCAGTTCTTC. Amino acid sequence: CAGSQEFVGTGAVSIVNEQFF.

Ten or more counts support this clonotype. The V call is TRBV9, the J call TRBJ2-7, with D unresolved. The length of the CDR3 is 15 residues. V dropped 1 base and J dropped 2 bases, with 13 bases sitting between them. Per germline, CDR1 SGDLS and CDR2 YYNGEE. The CDR3 protein is CASSVSPGPTYEQYF. The DNA of the CDR3 is TGTGCCAGCAGCGTATCCCCTGGGCCTACCTACGAGCAGTACTTC.

The J gene is TRBJ2-7, the V gene TRBV3-1; possible D gene TRBD1, 5 bases. Germline CDR1 and CDR2: LGHDT and YNNKEL (reference sequence). Trimming removed 3 bases at V and 7 bases at J, with 10 bases between. This CDR3 has 12 amino acids. In DNA, the CDR3 is TGTGCCAGCAGCCATGAGAAGGGGGAGCAGTACTTC. It codes for CASSHEKGEQYF.

This clonotype was picked up one time. This chain connects TRBV9 to TRBJ2-3, with TRBD2 matching 13 bases. After removal of 3 bases from V and 5 bases from J, the junction contained 12 bases not matched to a gene. CDR1 and CDR2 (germline): SGDLS, YYNGEE. The CDR3 sequence is 18 residues long. CDR3: CASSALATSGRAEDTQYF. The CDR3 nucleotides are TGTGCCAGCAGCGCCCTCGCCACTAGCGGGAGGGCCGAAGATACGCAGTATTTT.

V and J are TRBV6-1 and TRBJ2-3; 10 nucleotides line up with TRBD2. This CDR3 comprises 17 residues. J was trimmed by 2 bases and V by 7 bases; bases with no gene match: 12. The germline CDR1 and CDR2 sequences are MNHNS and SASEGT. This CDR3 reads CASTKSLAGATTDTQYF. The DNA of the CDR3 is TGTGCCAGCACCAAAAGTCTAGCGGGGGCGACCACAGATACGCAGTATTTT.

The V and J genes are TRBV10-3 and TRBJ2-1, with 7 nucleotides matching TRBD2. Looked up from germline, CDR1 is ENHRY and CDR2 is SYGVKD. The trim removed 0 bases at V and 11 bases at J, leaving 7 bases unmatched. The CDR3 covers 14 residues. CDR3 nucleotide sequence: TGTGCCATCAGTGAGTCAACGGGGGGAGGTAAGCAGTTCTTC. Translated, it gives CAISESTGGGKQFF.

This clonotype has only a few counts. J is TRBJ1-1 and V is TRBV29-1; no firm D call. V lost 8 bases and J 4 bases, leaving 14 bases between the germline ends. The CDR3 contains 12 residues. Germline V gene sequence: CDR1 SQVTM, CDR2 ANQGSEA. The CDR3 spells CSYFHEGTEAFF. The CDR3 DNA is TGCAGCTATTTCCACGAAGGCACTGAAGCTTTCTTT.

The chain combines TRBV29-1 with TRBJ2-5; D is tentatively TRBD1 or TRBD2 (5 bases each). Germline CDR1 SQVTM, CDR2 ANQGSEA. The CDR3 has 15 amino acids. Trimming stripped 7 bases from V and 11 bases from J, with 29 bases between. The CDR3 DNA is TGCAGCGCCCCCCGAGGGTCGACAAGGACAAATGAGCAGTACTTC. It is translated as CSAPRGSTRTNEQYF.

This clonotype was seen a single time. A much larger clonotype is one base distant, so this may be a read error. The CDR3 nucleotides are TGTGCCAGCAGCAACACCGGGACTCTAGGAGGGCTGTTTTTT. Protein product: CASSNTGTLGGLFF. This chain connects TRBV7-2 to TRBJ1-4; TRBD1 is a possible D gene (5 bases). Germline CDR1 SGHTA, CDR2 FQGNSA. Trimming pared 5 bases from V and 14 bases from J, leaving 21 bases between. There are 14 residues in the CDR3.

The CDR3 DNA reads TGTGCCAGCAGCCCAGGCCAGGGGGGGTACCCGAACACTGAAGCTTTCTTT. It translates to CASSPGQGGYPNTEAFF. The V call is TRBV5-5, the J call TRBJ1-1; 7 positions match TRBD1. V gave up 4 bases and J gave up 1 base; unmatched junction bases: 13. Germline values: CDR1 SGHKS, CDR2 YYEKEE (reference sequence). The CDR3 runs 17 residues.

Concerning this clonotype: Mismatch with germline at one junction end may stem from a read error. The V and J genes are TRBV7-2 and TRBJ2-1, with TRBD2 matching over 7 bases. Germline V gene data show CDR1 as SGHTA and CDR2 as FQGNSA. The CDR3 is 15 amino acids. The CDR3 reads CASSPDAGVVNERFF. The CDR3 DNA reads as TGTGCCAGCAGCCCTGATGCGGGAGTGGTCAATGAGCGGTTCTTC.

The sample holds a few counts of this clonotype. The chain recombines TRBV9 with TRBJ2-1; TRBD1 might be the D (6 bases). The germline gives CDR1 SGDLS, CDR2 YYNGEE. V shed 1 base and J shed 8 bases, with 13 bases lying between them. The length of the CDR3 is 14 residues. In DNA form, the CDR3 reads TGTGCCAGCAGCGTATTAGGGGGTGGGGATGAGCAGTTCTTC. It specifies CASSVLGGGDEQFF.

This clonotype was observed many times. This chain links TRBV30 with TRBJ2-3; possible D gene TRBD2, 6 bases. Germline CDR1 and CDR2: GTSNPN and SVGIG (reference sequence). Trimming took off 2 bases at V and 2 bases at J, with 11 bases between the two ends. The CDR3 runs 14 residues. CDR3 coding DNA: TGTGCCTGGAGTTCGGGACTCCCCACAGATACGCAGTATTTT. This translates into CAWSSGLPTDTQYF.

The rearrangement uses TRBV5-1 and TRBJ2-5; D is ambiguous. Germline V lookup: CDR1 SGHRS, CDR2 YFSETQ. This CDR3 comprises 14 residues. Trimming shortened V by 2 bases and J by 2 bases, and 10 bases separated the two germline ends. CDR3 bases: TGCGCCAGCAGCTTTGAACCTAATCAAGAGACCCAGTACTTC. It codes for CASSFEPNQETQYF.